What follows are 22 T cell receptor beta chains derived from one specimen sequenced in a study of cytomegalovirus exposure and HLA in healthy donors. In the PCR, 60 Vbeta and 13 Jbeta primers were used. Clones were sequenced by immunoSEQ multiplex PCR, and TCRdb holds only the in-frame ones, with some missing. The sample has fewer than 200,000 clones; less than 80% are singletons. The material sequenced was PBMCs. These TCRs come from a female donor in good health and CMV-seronegative.

This chain connects TRBV9 to TRBJ1-2, with unresolved D. Per germline, CDR1 SGDLS and CDR2 YYNGEE. This CDR3 has 13 residues. V gave up 2 bases and J gave up 0 bases, with 5 bases separating them. CDR3 protein: CASSVEANYGYTF. Here the CDR3 DNA reads TGTGCCAGCAGCGTCGAGGCTAACTATGGCTACACCTTC.

This chain links TRBV6-5 with TRBJ2-7, with D unclear. Per the germline V gene, CDR1 is MNHEY and CDR2 is SVGAGI. The ends were cut back, 6 bases at V and 0 bases at J, with 9 bases in the middle. The CDR3 is 13 residues long. Here the CDR3 reads CASRKTSSYEQYF. The DNA of the CDR3 is TGTGCCAGCAGGAAGACAAGCTCCTACGAGCAGTACTTC.

The rearrangement joins TRBV5-1 to TRBJ2-7, with D tentatively TRBD1 (6 bases). V lost 0 bases, J lost 5 bases, and 9 bases lay in between. CDR1 and CDR2 (germline): SGHRS, YFSETQ. The CDR3 is made up of 13 amino acids. The CDR3 DNA sequence: TGCGCCAGCAGCTTGGCGGGACACAACGAGCAGTACTTC. Protein sequence: CASSLAGHNEQYF.

The V call is TRBV6-5, the J call TRBJ2-7; 10 bases fit TRBD1. CDR3 size: 14 residues. V lost 2 bases and J lost 2; bases outside the gene matches: 0. CDR1 and CDR2 from the germline V gene are MNHEY and SVGAGI. The CDR3 nucleotides read TGTGCCAGCAGTTACGACAGGGGGCCCTACGAGCAGTACTTC. It translates to CASSYDRGPYEQYF.

The chain is built from TRBV7-9 and TRBJ1-2; D gene unclear. V shed 2 bases and J shed 7 bases, with 11 bases lying between them. Per the germline V gene, CDR1 is SEHNR and CDR2 is FQNEAQ (reference sequence). The CDR3 is made up of 13 amino acids. DNA for the CDR3: TGTGCCAGCAGCTTAAGCAGGAACGCTGGCTACACCTTC. The encoded protein is CASSLSRNAGYTF.

This clone was detected a few times. The chain employs TRBV18 and TRBJ2-2; D might be TRBD2 (6 bases). The CDR3 consists of 17 residues. Germline values: CDR1 KGHSH, CDR2 LQKENI. Trimming removed 2 bases at V and 0 bases at J, with 13 bases between. CDR3 coding DNA: TGTGCCAGCTCACCAATCTCCCCGGGGGCGAACACCGGGGAGCTGTTTTTT. It encodes CASSPISPGANTGELFF.

The chain carries TRBV7-8 and TRBJ1-2; tentatively, D is TRBD1 (6 bases). V was trimmed by 4 bases and J by 2 bases, leaving 14 bases between them. The CDR3 sequence is 15 residues long. The V gene's germline CDR1 is SGHVS and CDR2 FQNEAQ. The CDR3 loop reads CASSSTRGANYGYTF. CDR3 bases: TGTGCCAGCAGCTCAACACGGGGGGCAAACTATGGCTACACCTTC.

The chain couples TRBV6-4 to TRBJ2-2, with D unresolved. This CDR3 comprises 15 residues. V shed 0 bases and J shed 6 bases, with 11 bases lying between them. Germline-derived CDR1 and CDR2 are MRHNA and SNTAGT. CDR3 DNA: TGTGCCAGCAGTGACTCGGGCAGCCCGGCCGGGGAGCTGTTTTTT. Residues: CASSDSGSPAGELFF.

The V and J genes are TRBV2 and TRBJ2-7; 8 nucleotides agree with TRBD1. The ends lost 6 bases at V and 2 bases at J; junction bases unmatched: 0. CDR1 SNHLY and CDR2 FYNNEI come from the germline V gene. The CDR3 runs to 12 residues. DNA of the CDR3: TGTGCCAGCAGGGACAGGGCCTACGAGCAGTACTTC. As protein: CASRDRAYEQYF. Variable domain in full (rest from reference TRBV2 and TRBJ2-7): EPEVTQTPSHQVTQMGQEVILRCVPISNHLYFYWYRQILGQKVEFLVSFYNNEISEKSEIFDDQFSVERPDGSNFTLKIRSTKLEDSAMYFCASRDRAYEQYFGPGTRLTVT.

On this clone itself: This specimen includes other DNA sequences encoding the same CDR3. This chain connects TRBV30 to TRBJ1-5, with TRBD1 as a possible D gene (6 bases). The germline V gene has CDR1 GTSNPN and CDR2 SVGIG (reference sequence). Between the trimmed V and J ends, which lost 2 bases and 7 bases, there was a span of 12 bases. CDR3 length equals 13 residues. The DNA for the CDR3 is TGTGCCTGGAGTCCACAGGGAAACCAGCCCCAGCATTTT. It translates to CAWSPQGNQPQHF.

This clone occurred once. The J gene is TRBJ2-5, the V gene TRBV4-2; tentatively, D is TRBD2 (6 bases). The CDR3 totals 15 residues. Trimming stripped 1 base from V and 1 base from J, with 10 bases between. CDR1 is LGHNA, CDR2 YNFKEQ, per germline. CDR3 nucleotides: TGTGCCAGCAGCCAAGTAACAGCGGGCCAAGAGACCCAGTACTTC. Amino acid sequence: CASSQVTAGQETQYF.

The rearrangement uses TRBV7-2 and TRBJ2-5; D is uncertain. The CDR3 covers 15 residues. CDR1 is SGHTA, CDR2 FQGNSA, per germline. Trimming took off 5 bases at V and 1 base at J, with 14 bases between the two ends. The CDR3 is CASSGSYLSQETQYF. The DNA for the CDR3 is TGTGCCAGCAGCGGTTCCTACCTCTCCCAAGAGACCCAGTACTTC.

The DNA for the CDR3 is TGCGCCAGCAGCCCCCCGACTAGCGCCAGCTCCTACAATGAGCAGTTCTTC. Its protein is CASSPPTSASSYNEQFF. This chain links TRBV5-1 with TRBJ2-1; 8 bases are a match to TRBD2. The germline CDR1 and CDR2 sequences are SGHRS and YFSETQ. The CDR3 is made up of 17 amino acids. V lost 4 bases to trimming and J lost 0 bases; unmatched junction nucleotides: 9.

This clone was seen a few times. Other DNA sequences of this sample code for an identical CDR3. The rearrangement links TRBV9 to TRBJ1-3, with 7 bases identical to TRBD1. The trim removed 1 base at V and 0 bases at J, leaving 1 base unmatched. Germline V gene data show CDR1 as SGDLS and CDR2 as YYNGEE. This CDR3 region has 15 residues. CDR3 nucleotides: TGTGCCAGCAGCGTAACAGGGGACTCTGGAAACACCATATATTTT. This encodes CASSVTGDSGNTIYF.

This sequence joins TRBV19 and TRBJ1-1, with D maybe TRBD1 (5 bases). The germline V gene has CDR1 LNHDA and CDR2 SQIVND (reference sequence). The length of the CDR3 is 14 residues. The germline V and J ends were trimmed by 3 bases and 1 base, with 9 bases remaining between them. Here the CDR3 DNA reads TGTGCCAGTAGTATCAGGGTCCAGAACACTGAAGCTTTCTTT. It encodes CASSIRVQNTEAFF.

This clone was observed a few times. J is TRBJ2-3 and V is TRBV19, with 10 bases aligning to TRBD1. The trim removed 7 bases at V and 5 bases at J, leaving 6 bases unmatched. Looked up from germline, CDR1 is LNHDA and CDR2 is SQIVND (reference sequence). The CDR3 is made up of 14 amino acids. The CDR3 loop is CASTGQGIGDTQYF. In DNA form, the CDR3 reads TGTGCCAGTACGGGACAGGGGATAGGAGATACGCAGTATTTT.

The chain joins TRBV7-2 to TRBJ2-7; D gene uncertain. This CDR3 has 14 residues. V was cut by 0 bases and J by 0 bases, with 6 bases left in between. CDR1 and CDR2 (germline): SGHTA, FQGNSA. The CDR3 nucleotides read TGTGCCAGCAGCTTAGCCGAGAGCTCCTACGAGCAGTACTTC. Protein: CASSLAESSYEQYF.

This chain connects TRBV28 to TRBJ2-7, with 7 bases fitting TRBD2. With V trimmed by 1 base and J by 0 bases, 6 bases remained unmatched. This CDR3 is built from 16 residues. Germline V gene lookup returns CDR1 MDHEN and CDR2 SYDVKM. The CDR3 region is CASSLSRLAVSYEQYF. In DNA form, the CDR3 reads TGTGCCAGCAGTTTATCTCGTCTAGCGGTCTCCTACGAGCAGTACTTC.

Notes on this clone: One junction end disagrees with the germline gene, perhaps due to a read error. CDR3 DNA: TGTGTCAGCAGCGCCGGGACAGGGTTTAGCGGGGAGCTGTTTTTT. Amino acid sequence: CVSSAGTGFSGELFF. The chain uses TRBV5-4 and TRBJ2-2, with 9 bases identical to TRBD1. Looked up from germline, CDR1 is SGHNT and CDR2 is YYREEE (reference sequence). This CDR3 comprises 15 residues.

This chain connects TRBV10-3 to TRBJ2-7, with TRBD1 as a possible D gene (5 bases). CDR3 length: 12 amino acids. V lost 6 bases to trimming and J lost 1 base, with 7 bases between them. Germline CDR1 reads ENHRY; CDR2 reads SYGVKD. CDR3 nucleotides: TGTGCCATCAGCGCAGGGTCCTACGAGCAGTACTTC. Amino acid sequence: CAISAGSYEQYF.

This chain links TRBV11-3 with TRBJ2-5, with D unresolved. The CDR3 runs 16 residues. V was cut by 1 base and J by 1 base, with 13 bases left in between. Germline assignment: CDR1 SGHNT and CDR2 YENEEA. As DNA, the CDR3 is TGTGCCAGCAGCTTAGGTCGGGTGACTCCCCAAGAGACCCAGTACTTC. Encoded protein: CASSLGRVTPQETQYF.

The chain links TRBV18 to TRBJ1-1; 10 bases are shared with TRBD1. With V trimmed by 7 bases and J by 2 bases, 4 bases remained unmatched. The germline V gene has CDR1 KGHSH and CDR2 LQKENI. This CDR3 region has 14 residues. CDR3 DNA: TGTGCCAGCTTGCAGACAGGGGGCAACACTGAAGCTTTCTTT. This gives the protein CASLQTGGNTEAFF.